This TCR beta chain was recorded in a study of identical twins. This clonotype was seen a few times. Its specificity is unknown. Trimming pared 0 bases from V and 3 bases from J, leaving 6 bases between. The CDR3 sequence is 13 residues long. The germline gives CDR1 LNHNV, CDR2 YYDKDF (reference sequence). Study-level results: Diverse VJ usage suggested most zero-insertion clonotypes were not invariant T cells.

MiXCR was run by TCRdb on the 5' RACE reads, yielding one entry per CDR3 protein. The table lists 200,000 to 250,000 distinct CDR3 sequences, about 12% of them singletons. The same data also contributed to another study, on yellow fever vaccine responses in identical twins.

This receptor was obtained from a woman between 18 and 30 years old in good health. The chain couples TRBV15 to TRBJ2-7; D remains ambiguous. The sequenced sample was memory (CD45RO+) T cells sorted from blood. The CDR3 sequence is CATSRDPNYEQYF. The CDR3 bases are TGTGCCACCAGCAGAGATCCTAACTACGAGCAGTACTTC.